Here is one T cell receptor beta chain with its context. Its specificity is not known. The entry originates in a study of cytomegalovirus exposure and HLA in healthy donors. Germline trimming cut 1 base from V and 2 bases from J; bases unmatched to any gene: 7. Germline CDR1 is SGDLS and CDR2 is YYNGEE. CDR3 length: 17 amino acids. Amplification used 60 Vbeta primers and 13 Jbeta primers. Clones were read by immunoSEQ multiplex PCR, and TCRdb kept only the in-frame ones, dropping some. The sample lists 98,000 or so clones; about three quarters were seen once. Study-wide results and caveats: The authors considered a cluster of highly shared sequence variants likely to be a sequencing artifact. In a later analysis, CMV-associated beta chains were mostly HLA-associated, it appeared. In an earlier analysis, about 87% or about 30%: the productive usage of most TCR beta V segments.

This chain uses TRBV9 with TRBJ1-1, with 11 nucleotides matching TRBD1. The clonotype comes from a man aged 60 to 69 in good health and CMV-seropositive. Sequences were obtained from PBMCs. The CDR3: CASSVHRDRGTNTEAFF. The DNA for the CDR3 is TGTGCCAGCAGCGTACACCGGGACAGGGGGACCAACACTGAAGCTTTCTTT.